What follows are 20 T cell receptor beta chains derived from one specimen sequenced in a study of T-cell memory formation after mild COVID-19 (dated by TCRdb to about 2021). The library was built by means of 5' RACE. Sequencing relied on an Illumina NovaSeq 6000. Using fastp trimming at Q25 and MiXCR clonotype assembly, TCRdb reanalyzed the public sequencing data and kept in-frame beta chains. Entries that share a CDR3 protein sequence are merged under the most common genes and DNA. For this sample the table gives about 430,000 distinct CDR3 sequences, of which 20% to 25% were detected only once. The top ten constitute roughly 8.9% of the sample. The material sequenced was PBMCs or a T cell subset sorted from them (not recorded which). Receptor source: an adult woman who had mild COVID-19 (a few samples of this study predate the infection). The sample titles of this study are shuffled in the database, so cell type and time point are left out; the donor was told from shared clones.

The V call is TRBV6-5, the J call TRBJ1-2; 7 bases match TRBD1. Germline-derived CDR1 and CDR2 are MNHEY and SVGAGI. The CDR3 totals 14 residues. V trimming: 0 bases; J trimming: 4 bases; junction bases outside the gene matches: 2. CDR3 DNA sequence: TGTGCCAGCAGTTACTCCACAGGGGCCTATGGCTACACCTTC. It specifies CASSYSTGAYGYTF.

The chain links TRBV6-4 to TRBJ1-3; D might be TRBD1 (5 bases). The germline V and J ends were trimmed by 0 bases and 0 bases, with 15 bases remaining between them. CDR1 and CDR2 (germline): MRHNA, SNTAGT. This CDR3 is 18 amino acids long. The CDR3 here is CASSDSRRGQSSGNTIYF. DNA of the CDR3: TGTGCCAGCAGTGACTCGCGGAGGGGCCAGTCCTCTGGAAACACCATATATTTT.

There are a few counts of this clonotype. The rearrangement joins TRBV20-1 to TRBJ2-1; TRBD2 matches at 15 bases. The germline V gene has CDR1 DFQATT and CDR2 SNEGSKA (reference sequence). Trimming at V came to 6 bases and at J to 4 bases, leaving 16 bases not matched to a gene. There are 19 residues in the CDR3. The CDR3 is CSASGTSGGPIVLYNEQFF. The CDR3 bases are TGCAGTGCCAGCGGGACTAGCGGGGGGCCGATCGTTCTTTACAATGAGCAGTTCTTC.

This clonotype showed up just a few times. The chain recombines TRBV24-1 with TRBJ2-1; D ambiguous. The CDR3 has 13 residues. The germline CDR1 and CDR2 sequences are KGHDR and SFDVKD. V lost 5 bases to trimming and J lost 7 bases, with 11 bases between them. The CDR3 loop is CATSGRSRNEQFF. The CDR3 DNA sequence: TGTGCCACCAGTGGCCGGAGCCGAAATGAGCAGTTCTTC.

This clonotype showed up just a few times. This sequence joins TRBV12-3 or TRBV12-4 and TRBJ1-6; maybe TRBD1 (5 bases). The ends were cut back, 7 bases at V and 10 bases at J, with 17 bases in the middle. The CDR3 totals 14 residues. Here the CDR3 DNA reads TGTGCCAGCACCCTGGGGGGTGTGTACTCACCCCTCCACTTT. It is translated as CASTLGGVYSPLHF.

The rearrangement links TRBV20-1 to TRBJ1-1; D remains unclear. The CDR3 consists of 12 residues. V shed 2 bases and J shed 2 bases, with 6 bases lying between them. Germline V gives CDR1 DFQATT, CDR2 SNEGSKA (reference sequence). As DNA, the CDR3 is TGCAGTGCTAGATGGGGTAACACTGAAGCTTTCTTT. Residues: CSARWGNTEAFF.

This clonotype was seen a single time. This chain joins TRBV11-2 and TRBJ1-5; D perhaps matches TRBD1 (5 bases). Trimming took off 5 bases at V and 2 bases at J, with 13 bases between the two ends. The CDR3 totals 15 residues. Germline assignment: CDR1 SGHAT and CDR2 FQNNGV. The CDR3 is CASSSSGVGNQPQHF. In nucleotides, the CDR3 is TGTGCCAGCAGCAGCTCGGGGGTGGGCAATCAGCCCCAGCATTTT.

This clonotype was seen many times. This sequence joins TRBV6-4 and TRBJ2-1, with 14 bases aligning to TRBD2. Per the germline V gene, CDR1 is MRHNA and CDR2 is SNTAGT. V dropped 1 base and J dropped 5; count of bases not matched to a gene: 10. The CDR3 consists of 19 residues. CDR3 residues: CASSDWTSGGPDTHNEQFF. The CDR3 DNA follows: TGTGCCAGCAGTGACTGGACTAGCGGGGGGCCCGACACCCACAATGAGCAGTTCTTC.

V usage is TRBV2 and J usage is TRBJ2-5; D not resolved. From germline, CDR1 is SNHLY and CDR2 FYNNEI. The CDR3 totals 10 residues. V lost 7 bases and J 5 bases, leaving 5 bases between the germline ends. The CDR3 nucleotides read TGTGCCAGCATGATGGAGACCCAGTACTTC. Encoded protein: CASMMETQYF.

The chain combines TRBV5-1 with TRBJ2-5; 11 positions match TRBD2. From germline, CDR1 is SGHRS and CDR2 YFSETQ. This CDR3 comprises 17 residues. The V segment lost 0 bases and the J segment 2 bases; nucleotides outside the gene matches: 6. This chain's CDR3 is CASSLVELAGEQETQYF. Here the CDR3 DNA reads TGCGCCAGCAGCTTGGTAGAACTAGCGGGGGAACAAGAGACCCAGTACTTC.

The rearrangement joins TRBV9 to TRBJ2-3; 13 nucleotides agree with TRBD2. V was clipped by 4 bases and J by 3 bases; unmatched bases: 8. The CDR3 length is 17 residues. Germline V lookup: CDR1 SGDLS, CDR2 YYNGEE. In DNA, the CDR3 is TGTGCCAGCAGCACAACTAGCGGGGGGGCCAGGACAGATACGCAGTATTTT. It specifies CASSTTSGGARTDTQYF.

Ten or more counts support this clonotype. The rearrangement uses TRBV9 and TRBJ1-2; D gene unclear. The ends were cut back, 4 bases at V and 8 bases at J, with 27 bases in the middle. The CDR3 spans 17 residues. Germline CDR1 SGDLS, CDR2 YYNGEE. The CDR3 sequence is CASSPRGVDPLPGGYTF. CDR3 coding DNA: TGTGCCAGCAGCCCCCGTGGTGTGGACCCCTTACCGGGAGGCTACACCTTC.

In its sample, this clonotype was seen once. The chain combines TRBV4-1 with TRBJ2-2, with no clear D. This CDR3 spans 15 amino acids. The V end was cut by 1 base, the J end by 1 base, with 7 bases between. Per the germline V gene, CDR1 is MGHRA and CDR2 is YSYEKL. In DNA form, the CDR3 reads TGCGCCAGCAGCCAAGTTTTTGGGAACACCGGGGAGCTGTTTTTT. The encoded protein is CASSQVFGNTGELFF.

The table lists this clonotype with many counts. The chain is built from TRBV6-2 or TRBV6-3 and TRBJ2-2, with D unresolved. Looked up from germline, CDR1 is MNHEY and CDR2 is SVGEGT. The CDR3 totals 11 residues. V lost 4 bases and J 6 bases, leaving 3 bases between the germline ends. The CDR3 nucleotides are TGTGCCAGCAGTTCCCCCGGGGAGCTGTTTTTT. Encoded protein: CASSSPGELFF.

This chain joins TRBV2 and TRBJ2-7, with a possible D match to TRBD1 (6 bases). The CDR3 extends over 16 amino acids. V lost 2 bases and J lost 1, with 15 bases in between. CDR1 and CDR2 from the germline V gene are SNHLY and FYNNEI. CDR3 nucleotide sequence: TGTGCCAGCAGTGAATCCCCTAACAGGGCTTCCTACGAGCAGTACTTC. It yields the protein CASSESPNRASYEQYF.

This clonotype showed up just a few times. V is TRBV21-1 and J is TRBJ2-5; the table names TRBD1, a call not compared with the DNA. TRBV21-1 is tagged as a pseudogene. There are 15 residues in the CDR3. The CDR3 DNA follows: TGTGCCAGCAGCAAGGCTGGGCGAAGGGAAGAGACCCAGTACTTC. Protein sequence: CASSKAGRREETQYF.

V gene TRBV5-1 combines with J gene TRBJ2-3; TRBD2 aligns across 10 bases. Germline loops: CDR1 SGHRS, CDR2 YFSETQ. J was trimmed by 10 bases and V by 4 bases; bases with no gene match: 3. The CDR3 totals 12 residues. The CDR3 spells CASSPAGGPQYF. The CDR3 nucleotides are TGCGCCAGCAGCCCAGCGGGGGGGCCGCAGTATTTT.

This clonotype was counted only a few times. The chain carries TRBV7-2 and TRBJ2-2; D tentatively fits TRBD1 or TRBD2 (5 bases each). Germline CDR1 and CDR2: SGHTA and FQGNSA. There are 14 residues in the CDR3. V was cut by 2 bases and J by 4 bases, with 8 bases left in between. DNA for the CDR3: TGTGCCAGCAGCTTACAGAGGGGCACCGGGGAGCTGTTTTTT. Its protein is CASSLQRGTGELFF.

This clonotype has only a few counts. The CDR3 coding sequence is TGTGCCAGCAGCCCGCGGGGGACTAATGAAAAACTGTTTTTT. As protein: CASSPRGTNEKLFF. The chain links TRBV4-2 to TRBJ1-4, with D perhaps matching TRBD1 (5 bases). The CDR3 covers 14 residues. The V gene's germline CDR1 is LGHNA and CDR2 YNFKEQ. The ends were cut back, 4 bases at V and 2 bases at J, with 8 bases in the middle.

Only a few counts were recorded for this clonotype. V usage is TRBV18 and J usage is TRBJ2-1; 7 bases align to TRBD1. The germline gives CDR1 KGHSH, CDR2 LQKENI. This CDR3 region has 16 residues. The V gene end was trimmed by 6 bases and the J gene end by 0 bases; junction bases not matched to a gene: 8. The CDR3 reads CASSSARTGSYNEQFF. CDR3 DNA sequence: TGTGCCAGCTCTTCGGCCCGGACAGGCTCCTACAATGAGCAGTTCTTC.